The rows below give T cell receptor beta chains drawn from one sample of a study of CD8+CD57+ T cells in acquired aplastic anemia. Each CDR3 protein is one row after TCRdb ran MiXCR on the reads. The sample contains about 180,000 distinct CDR3 sequences, 35% to 50% of which appear only once. The sample consisted of sorted CD4+, CD8+, or CD8+CD57+ T cells (not recorded which) from PBMCs. Receptors were obtained from a human donor in good health. CDR3s include the opening cysteine and the closing phenylalanine or tryptophan. The D gene is left open where the match is weak. Size tells how often a clone was seen (once, few, many) or the class of an expanded clone, and some rows leave it out.

v_gene	j_gene	abundance	len	d_gene	CDR3nt	CDR3aa
TRBV10-1	TRBJ2-1	.	14	TRBD2	TGCGCCAGCAGAAATAGCGGGAGGGCGGGTGAGCAGTTCTTC	CASRNSGRAGEQFF
TRBV7-9	TRBJ2-5	.	12	.	TGTGCCAGCAGCTTAGCCGACTCTTCCTCTTACTTC	CASSLADSSSYF
TRBV20-1	TRBJ2-7	.	13	TRBD2	TGCAGTGCTAGCTTTAGCGGGGTCAACGAGCAGTACTTC	CSASFSGVNEQYF
TRBV6-2/TRBV6-3	TRBJ1-2	once	15	.	TGTGCCAGCAGTTACTTACTGGAGACCAACTATGGCTACACCTTC	CASSYLLETNYGYTF
TRBV19	TRBJ2-3	.	13	.	TGTGCCAGTAGTCTATACTCAGGGGATACGCAGTATTTT	CASSLYSGDTQYF
TRBV6-1	TRBJ1-3	few	14	TRBD1	TGTGCCAGCAGTATAACAGGGGTCGGAAACACCATATATTTT	CASSITGVGNTIYF
TRBV6-5	TRBJ2-2	many	16	.	TGTGCCAGCAATACCCGACGTCGAGGGTACACCGGGGAGCTGTTTTTT	CASNTRRRGYTGELFF
TRBV6-1	TRBJ2-4	.	15	.	TGTGCCAGCTCTTCGACAGAACTAGCCAAAAACATTCAGTACTTC	CASSSTELAKNIQYF
TRBV10-3	TRBJ2-2	.	15	.	TGTGCCATCAGCGAGCACAGCGCGAACACCGGGGAGCTGTTTTTT	CAISEHSANTGELFF
TRBV10-3	TRBJ2-7	.	16	TRBD1	TGTGCCATCACCCCCGGGGTTGGACAGGCCCTAGGCGAGCAGTACTTC	CAITPGVGQALGEQYF
TRBV6-1	TRBJ2-2	many	15	TRBD1	TGTGCCAGCAGTAAGACAGGGTCTTCTACCGGGGAGCTGTTTTTT	CASSKTGSSTGELFF
TRBV7-2	TRBJ2-1	many	15	.	TGTGCCAGCAGCTTAGATTTAGTCGCTACGGGTGAGCAGTTCTTC	CASSLDLVATGEQFF
TRBV5-1	TRBJ2-2	once	19	TRBD2	TGCGCCAGCAGCTTGGGTCGACTAGCGGAAGGGCCTGGCACCGGGGAGCTGTTTTTT	CASSLGRLAEGPGTGELFF
TRBV6-2/TRBV6-3	TRBJ1-1	many	11	.	TGTGCCAGCAGGCTGAACACTGAAGCTTTCTTT	CASRLNTEAFF
TRBV6-1	TRBJ2-3	many	11	.	TGTGCCAGCAGAAGGCTGGATACGCAGTATTTT	CASRRLDTQYF
TRBV15	TRBJ1-5	many	15	.	TGTGCCACCAGCGCCGGACGGTATAGCAATCAGCCCCAGCATTTT	CATSAGRYSNQPQHF
TRBV29-1	TRBJ2-3	many	14	TRBD1	TGCAGCGGAGAGGGGGACAGGGGGCAGGATACGCAGTATTTT	CSGEGDRGQDTQYF
TRBV3-1	TRBJ2-1	few	16	TRBD1	TGTGCCAGCAGCCAAGATGGACAGGCGAAATACAATGAGCAGTTCTTC	CASSQDGQAKYNEQFF
TRBV5-1	TRBJ2-1	few	17	.	TGCGCCAGCAGCCGGGCCGGGCGGCGGAGCTCCTACAATGAGCAGTTCTTC	CASSRAGRRSSYNEQFF
TRBV10-3	TRBJ1-1	.	12	.	TGTGCCACCCTAGCCCCGGGGGGTGAAGCTTTCTTT	CATLAPGGEAFF
TRBV19	TRBJ1-1	.	13	.	TGTGCCAGTGGGGGACACCTTCGCACTGAAGCTTTCTTT	CASGGHLRTEAFF
TRBV20-1	TRBJ2-5	.	11	TRBD2	TGCAGTGCTAGTAGCGGGAGGACCCAGTACTTC	CSASSGRTQYF
TRBV2	TRBJ2-1	few	12	.	TGTGCCAGCAGCACGGACAACAATGAGCAGTTCTTC	CASSTDNNEQFF
TRBV13	TRBJ2-3	many	19	TRBD1	TGTGCCAGCAGCCAAAAGGGGACAGGGGGCATCTTCGGCACAGATACGCAGTATTTT	CASSQKGTGGIFGTDTQYF
TRBV15	TRBJ2-7	.	16	.	TGTGCCACCAGCAGAGATTGGGTGGGGGCTTCCTACGAGCAGTACTTC	CATSRDWVGASYEQYF
TRBV20-1	TRBJ1-2	many	13	.	TGCAGTGCTTTGGAACAGGAACTCTATGGCTACACCTTC	CSALEQELYGYTF
TRBV2	TRBJ2-1	.	10	.	TGTGCCAGCACGGTCGATGAGCGGTTCTTC	CASTVDERFF
TRBV12-3/TRBV12-4	TRBJ2-6	.	19	.	TGTGCCAGCAGTTTAAATCACCTGGGTCTTTTTCCTGGGGCCAACGTCCTGACTTTC	CASSLNHLGLFPGANVLTF
TRBV20-1	TRBJ2-5	few	12	.	TGCAGTGCTAGTGACGGTGAAGAGACCCAGTACTTC	CSASDGEETQYF
TRBV6-5	TRBJ2-1	.	13	.	TGTGCCAGCAAGGCAACAGGGTATAATGAGCAGTTCTTC	CASKATGYNEQFF
TRBV6-5	TRBJ1-4	.	15	.	TGTGCCAGCAGTTACTCGAGATCCTTTAATGAAAAACTGTTTTTT	CASSYSRSFNEKLFF
TRBV6-1	TRBJ2-7	many	15	.	TGTGCCAGCAGACGACTACAGGGAGGCTCCTACGAGCAGTACTTC	CASRRLQGGSYEQYF
TRBV6-1	TRBJ2-3	.	15	TRBD1	TGTGCCAGCAGGGGAACAGGGGTCCTCACAGATACGCAGTATTTT	CASRGTGVLTDTQYF
TRBV18	TRBJ2-4	.	13	.	TGTGCCAGCTCACCAGGGAACGGCAACATTCAGTACTTC	CASSPGNGNIQYF
TRBV5-4	TRBJ1-4	many	13	.	TGTGCCAGCAGCTTGGACTTTAATGAAAAACTGTTTTTT	CASSLDFNEKLFF
TRBV5-1	TRBJ2-2	.	14	.	TGCGCCAGCAGTTCCGGACACAACACCGGGGAGCTGTTTTTT	CASSSGHNTGELFF
TRBV10-3	TRBJ1-4	once	15	TRBD1	TGTGCCATCAGTGAGGCCAGGGGGCGCGGTGAAAAACTGTTTTTT	CAISEARGRGEKLFF
TRBV4-1	TRBJ1-5	many	15	.	TGCGCCAGCAGCCAAAGGACAGATAGCAATCAGCCCCAGCATTTT	CASSQRTDSNQPQHF
TRBV7-9	TRBJ2-6	many	18	TRBD1	TGTGCCAGCAGCCACTCGACAGGGGCCCGTTCTGGGGCCAACGTCCTGACTTTC	CASSHSTGARSGANVLTF
TRBV20-1	TRBJ2-1	.	16	.	TGCAGTGCTAGTTCCCCAACTACGGGAGTTGCAAATGAGCAGTTCTTC	CSASSPTTGVANEQFF
TRBV6-2/TRBV6-3	TRBJ2-7	many	13	TRBD1	TGTGCCAGCAGTGGGGTGACAGGGCTCGAGCAGTACTTC	CASSGVTGLEQYF
TRBV12-3/TRBV12-4	TRBJ2-2	many	15	.	TGTGCCAGCAGCCGAACTAGCTTTCAGGCCGGGGAGCTGTTTTTT	CASSRTSFQAGELFF
TRBV19	TRBJ1-2	.	13	.	TGTGCCAGCAGCCATAACAGGGACTGGGGCTACACCTTC	CASSHNRDWGYTF
TRBV12-3/TRBV12-4	TRBJ1-1	.	10	.	TGTGCCAGCAAAACAGATGAAGCTTTCTTT	CASKTDEAFF
TRBV24-1	TRBJ2-1	few	13	.	TGTGCCACCAGTGACCCGACCCAAGGTGAGCAGTTCTTC	CATSDPTQGEQFF
TRBV20-1	TRBJ2-5	.	15	TRBD2	TGCAGTGCTGGAACCCTAGCGGGCCCCGCGGAGACCCAGTACTTC	CSAGTLAGPAETQYF
TRBV12-3/TRBV12-4	TRBJ2-5	.	15	.	TGTGCCAGCAGCCCCCGGACCAGGTGGGAAGAGACCCAGTACTTC	CASSPRTRWEETQYF
TRBV5-1	TRBJ2-2	many	14	TRBD1	TGCGCCAGCAGCTCGGACAGGATAACCGGGGAGCTGTTTTTT	CASSSDRITGELFF
TRBV7-2	TRBJ1-2	many	15	.	TGTGCCAGCAGCTTAGCCCTTACAGATAACTATGGCTACACCTTC	CASSLALTDNYGYTF
TRBV20-1	TRBJ1-2	many	15	TRBD1	TGCAGTGCTGGCATACAACAGGGGGCTGGCTATGGCTACACCTTC	CSAGIQQGAGYGYTF